This TCR beta chain was captured by sequencing in a study of T cell repertoires in cytomegalovirus infection. Overall study: The public TCR beta signatures pointed to both CMV infection and matching HLA type. Study-wide points: HLA-C-restricted CMV-specific TCR beta clonotypes prevailed in the ex vivo response. There were carriers of CMV plus the relevant HLA, and cumulative public TCR beta family frequency identified them.

Of note for this clonotype: Its antigen is still unknown.

Via MiXCR, TCRdb re-called the reads, giving one row per CDR3 protein. The sample lists around 69,000 distinct CDR3 sequences; approximately 22% were seen once. From germline, CDR1 is MGHDK and CDR2 SYGVNS. The V end was cut by 5 bases, the J end by 3 bases, with 2 bases between. The CDR3 is made up of 12 amino acids. The sample in question was CD8+ T cells from cultured PBMCs, obtained from culture after CMV antigen stimulation. The sequence derives from a human donor in good health (CMV status not recorded). Some clones in this sample may be carry-over from other donors' samples. The chain employs TRBV25-1 and TRBJ1-6; D not certain. The CDR3: CASSLYNSPLHF. CDR3 nucleotide sequence: TGTGCCAGCAGTCTCTATAATTCACCCCTCCACTTT. The full variable domain, completed using reference TRBV25-1 and TRBJ1-6, is EADIYQTPRYLVIGTGKKITLECSQTMGHDKMYWYQQDPGMELHLIHYSYGVNSTEKGDLSSESTVSRIRTEHFPLTLESARPSHTSQYLCASSLYNSPLHFGNGTRLTVT.